Listed below are T cell receptor beta chains from one sample, sequenced in a study of cytotoxic CD8 clonotypes in ibrutinib-treated CLL. The method was immunoSEQ multiplex PCR; TCRdb's version includes in-frame clones alone and lacks a portion of them. The table includes about 130,000 clones, about four fifths detected once. The sequencing used PBMCs, collected after 12 months of ibrutinib treatment. The receptors come from a human donor with chronic lymphocytic leukemia. CDR3s include the opening cysteine and the closing phenylalanine or tryptophan. A D gene is named only where the DNA matches it firmly. Only part of the rows carry a size: once, few, many, or a class if the clone is expanded.

d_call	j_call	clone_size	v_call	cdr3_nt	cdr3_aa
.	TRBJ2-7	.	TRBV2	TGTGCCAGCAGTGAATCAGCCCGGGGGTCGGAAGGCTACGAGCAGTACTTC	CASSESARGSEGYEQYF
.	TRBJ2-2	.	TRBV10-3	TGTGCCATCAGCAAAGACAACACCGGGGAGCTGTTTTTT	CAISKDNTGELFF
.	TRBJ2-4	.	TRBV28	TGTGCCACCTGGGGGCCAGGGTCTCTAGCCAAAAACATTCAGTACTTC	CATWGPGSLAKNIQYF
.	TRBJ2-1	.	TRBV7-8	TGTGCCAGCAGCTTACCGCGGGGAGGATCCTACAATGAGCAGTTCTTC	CASSLPRGGSYNEQFF
TRBD1	TRBJ1-1	.	TRBV6-1	TGTGCCAGCAGTTTTCAGGGGGACACTGAAGCTTTCTTT	CASSFQGDTEAFF
.	TRBJ2-7	.	TRBV2	TGTGCCAGCAGTCCCGCGACAGGCATCACCTACGAGCAGTACTTC	CASSPATGITYEQYF
.	TRBJ2-1	.	TRBV4-1	TGCGCCAGCAGCCAAGAAGGGCCGGACACCTACAATGAGCAGTTCTTC	CASSQEGPDTYNEQFF
.	TRBJ1-5	.	TRBV6-1	TGTGCCAGCAGCGACAATCAGCCCCAGCATTTT	CASSDNQPQHF
.	TRBJ2-7	.	TRBV11-2	TGTGCCAGCAGCTTAGGAGGTGAGGGCCATTCCGAGCAGTACTTC	CASSLGGEGHSEQYF
.	TRBJ2-7	.	TRBV9	TGTGCCAGCAGCGCGAATAAATTAAGCTCCTACGAGCAGTACTTC	CASSANKLSSYEQYF
.	TRBJ1-4	few	TRBV19	TGTGCCAGCACAACAGGAGGAGGTCATGAAAAACTGTTTTTT	CASTTGGGHEKLFF
TRBD1	TRBJ2-7	.	TRBV10-3	TGTGCCATCAGTGAGGGACAGGGTCGTACTTTGTCCTACAACAACGAGCAGTACTTC	CAISEGQGRTLSYNNEQYF
TRBD1	TRBJ2-7	.	TRBV28	TGTGCCAGCAGACCTACGGGGACAGGGAGCTACGAGCAGTACTTC	CASRPTGTGSYEQYF
.	TRBJ2-1	.	TRBV25-1	TGTGCCAGCAGTGCCAGTACTGGGGCGCGGTACAATGAGCAGTTCTTC	CASSASTGARYNEQFF
.	TRBJ1-4	few	TRBV18	TGTGCCAGCTCACCCCGGGGGTCTAATGAAAAACTGTTTTTT	CASSPRGSNEKLFF
TRBD2	TRBJ2-1	.	TRBV27	TGTGCCAGCAGTCAACTAGCGGGAGAAGCCAGTGAGCAGTTCTTC	CASSQLAGEASEQFF
.	TRBJ2-1	.	TRBV6-5	TGTGCCAGCAGCCCGGCCGGTTTCGGTGTCTATGAGCAGTTCTTC	CASSPAGFGVYEQFF
.	TRBJ2-3	.	TRBV11-3	TGTGCCAGCAGCTTGCGCAGGGGTGCAGATACGCAGTATTTT	CASSLRRGADTQYF
.	TRBJ2-5	.	TRBV29-1	TGCAGCGTTGCACGGAACCAAGAGACCCAGTACTTC	CSVARNQETQYF
.	TRBJ1-1	.	TRBV7-3	TGTGCCAGCAGCTTAATCGGACCCTCCACTGAAGCTTTCTTT	CASSLIGPSTEAFF
TRBD2	TRBJ2-7	.	TRBV7-9	TGTGCCAGCAGCGCAATTCTAGCGGGAGACTACTACGAGCAGTACTTC	CASSAILAGDYYEQYF
TRBD1	TRBJ1-2	.	TRBV30	TGTGCCTGGACCCCCGGACAGGCAGCTAACTATGGCTACACCTTC	CAWTPGQAANYGYTF
.	TRBJ2-1	.	TRBV15	TGTGCCACCAGCAGAGTAGGCCGCAACTCCTACAATGAGCAGTTCTTC	CATSRVGRNSYNEQFF
.	TRBJ1-3	few	TRBV20-1	TGCAGTGCTAGGTCTGGAAACACCATATATTTT	CSARSGNTIYF
TRBD1	TRBJ1-1	.	TRBV5-4	TGTGCCAGCAGCTTGTGGGGAGGGGGCCGGTCGAACACTGAAGCTTTCTTT	CASSLWGGGRSNTEAFF
TRBD1	TRBJ2-7	few	TRBV6-5	TGTGCCAGCAGTTACTCGAGCGACAGGGCTCGCGAGCAGTACTTC	CASSYSSDRAREQYF
TRBD2	TRBJ2-1	.	TRBV11-2	TGTGCCAGCAGCTTATTCCGAACTCCGGGAGGTGAGCAGTTCTTC	CASSLFRTPGGEQFF
.	TRBJ1-2	.	TRBV11-2	TGTGCCAGCAGCTTATCAGGGCTCTATGGCTACACCTTC	CASSLSGLYGYTF
.	TRBJ2-5	.	TRBV25-1	TGTGCCAGCAGTGATCCAGGGCGGGAGACCCAGTACTTC	CASSDPGRETQYF